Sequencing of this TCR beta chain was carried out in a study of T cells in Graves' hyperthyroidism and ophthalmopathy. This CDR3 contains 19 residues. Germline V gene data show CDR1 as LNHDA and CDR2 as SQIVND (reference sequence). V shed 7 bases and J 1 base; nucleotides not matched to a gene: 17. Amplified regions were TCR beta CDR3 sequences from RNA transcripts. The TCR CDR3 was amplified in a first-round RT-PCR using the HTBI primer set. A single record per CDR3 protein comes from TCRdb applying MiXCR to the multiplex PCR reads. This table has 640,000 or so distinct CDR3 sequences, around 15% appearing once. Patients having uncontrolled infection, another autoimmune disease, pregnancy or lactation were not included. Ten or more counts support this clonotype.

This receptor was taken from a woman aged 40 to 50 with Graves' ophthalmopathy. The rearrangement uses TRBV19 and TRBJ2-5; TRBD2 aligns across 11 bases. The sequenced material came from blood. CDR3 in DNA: TGTGCCAGTACCCATCGGCCACTAGCGGGAGTAAGGGTCCAAGAGACCCAGTACTTC. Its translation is CASTHRPLAGVRVQETQYF.